In its sample, the clone carrying this TCR beta chain was seen once. CD45RO negativity and positive selection for CCR7 defined naive CD8 cells, a population that excluded terminally differentiated effector memory CD45RA+ cells. Original handling: As immunoSEQ supplied junction-only sequences (without quality scores), filtering differed. The repertoire was sequenced with immunoSEQ multiplex PCR; TCRdb's copy has only in-frame clones and lacks some. That table supplies the V and J calls and clone size; D and trimming were determined from the DNA. The data contain about 750,000 clones, around 92% of them singletons. This specimen comes from a study of shared clonotypes between healthy human individuals. Germline-derived CDR1 and CDR2 are WNHNN and SYGVQD (reference sequence). The CDR3 consists of 14 residues. The ends were cut back, 3 bases at V and 5 bases at J, with 11 bases in the middle.

This chain joins TRBV10-1 and TRBJ2-1; D possibly corresponds to TRBD2 (6 bases). This sequence was found in a young man in good health. The specimen sequenced was naive CD8+ T cells sorted from blood. In DNA, the CDR3 is TGCGCCAGCAGTGACGGGAGCGGAAACAATGAGCAGTTCTTC. Its protein product is CASSDGSGNNEQFF.